A selection of T cell receptor beta chains follows, all from one sample in a study of blood T cell repertoires in COVID-19. Repertoires were generated with immunoSEQ multiplex PCR, while TCRdb's copy carries only in-frame clones and drops some. This table has approximately 46,000 clones, about 88% appearing once. Sequencing used peripheral blood. The receptors here all came from an older man with active COVID-19. Both conserved end residues are part of each CDR3. Each record gives: J gene, V gene, D gene, clone size, CDR3 DNA, CDR3 protein. A D gene is named only where the DNA matches it firmly. Clone size is shown for a subset of rows, as once, few, many or a class of expanded clone.

TRBJ1-2 | TRBV5-1 | - | - | TGCGCCAGCAGCTTGGATGCGACAGTCAGCTATGGCTACACCTTC | CASSLDATVSYGYTF
TRBJ1-1 | TRBV18 | TRBD1 | - | TGTGCCAGCTCACCAACCGGACAGGGAGGTTCGGAAACTGAAGCTTTCTTT | CASSPTGQGGSETEAFF
TRBJ1-2 | TRBV25-1 | - | - | TGTGCCAGCAGTGTAACAGGCGGAGCTAACTATGGCTACACCTTC | CASSVTGGANYGYTF
TRBJ2-3 | TRBV19 | - | - | TGTGCCAGTAGTAAAAGAACTAGCACAGATACGCAGTATTTT | CASSKRTSTDTQYF
TRBJ1-2 | TRBV19 | TRBD1 | - | TGTGCCAGTAGTATAAGACAGGGCGGCTATGGCTACACCTTC | CASSIRQGGYGYTF
TRBJ1-1 | TRBV19 | - | - | TGTGCCAGTAGTATAGTAACAGCTATGAACACTGAAGCTTTCTTT | CASSIVTAMNTEAFF
TRBJ2-1 | TRBV6-5 | - | - | TGTGCCAGCAGTTACTGGGGGGAAAACTACAATGAGCAGTTCTTC | CASSYWGENYNEQFF
TRBJ2-1 | TRBV9 | - | once | TGTGCCAGCAGCGTAGTCGGACGGGAGAATGAGCAGTTCTTC | CASSVVGRENEQFF
TRBJ1-2 | TRBV11-2 | - | - | TGTGCCAGCAGCTTAGTGGGCGGGGGCTATGGCTACACCTTC | CASSLVGGGYGYTF
TRBJ2-1 | TRBV18 | TRBD1 | - | TGTGCCAGCTCAAGCACAGGGGGCGCCTACAATGAGCAGTTCTTC | CASSSTGGAYNEQFF
TRBJ2-1 | TRBV7-2 | - | - | TGTGCCAGCAGCTTAGCGCGTTCGAACAGGGAAGGGAATGAGCAGTTCTTC | CASSLARSNREGNEQFF
TRBJ1-5 | TRBV12-3/TRBV12-4 | - | - | TGTGCCAGCAGTTTCTCGACAGGTCAGCCCCAGCATTTT | CASSFSTGQPQHF
TRBJ2-3 | TRBV7-9 | TRBD2 | - | TGTGCCAGCAGACGTAGCGGGGGGGCTGCAGATACGCAGTATTTT | CASRRSGGAADTQYF
TRBJ1-6 | TRBV5-6 | TRBD1 | - | TGTGCCAGCAGATTCCGGGACAGAAATTCACCCCTCCACTTT | CASRFRDRNSPLHF
TRBJ2-2 | TRBV7-2 | TRBD2 | - | TGTGCCAGCAGCCCCCGGGTCGGCGGGGGGGCCCATTCCGGGGAGCTGTTTTTT | CASSPRVGGGAHSGELFF
TRBJ2-7 | TRBV7-8 | TRBD2 | - | TGTGCCAGCAGCCAGGGACTAGCGGCCTACGAGCAGTACTTC | CASSQGLAAYEQYF
TRBJ2-7 | TRBV2 | - | - | TGTGCCAGCACACAGTTCTCCTACGAGCAGTACTTC | CASTQFSYEQYF
TRBJ1-4 | TRBV19 | - | - | TGTGCCAGTAGTATAGCGGTGGAGGAAAAACTGTTTTTT | CASSIAVEEKLFF
TRBJ2-7 | TRBV6-5 | - | - | TGTGCCAGCAGTTACTCGGCTTTAGAAGGGGCCTACGAGCAGTACTTC | CASSYSALEGAYEQYF
TRBJ2-7 | TRBV11-3 | - | once | TGTGCCAGCAGCTTAGTTGTCAGCCAGGCCGAGCAGTACTTC | CASSLVVSQAEQYF
TRBJ1-2 | TRBV5-1 | - | - | TGCGCCAGCAGCTTGAGCAGGGGCCATGGCTACACCTTC | CASSLSRGHGYTF
TRBJ1-5 | TRBV5-5 | - | - | TGTGCCACTGCGGGGAATCAGCCCCAGCATTTT | CATAGNQPQHF
TRBJ1-6 | TRBV14 | TRBD1 | few | TGTGCCAGCAGCCAAGCAGGGGGAGATTCACCCCTCCACTTT | CASSQAGGDSPLHF
TRBJ2-3 | TRBV6-4 | TRBD2 | - | TGTGCCAGCAGTGACTCGCCAAGCGGGGGGGCCTTCGATACGCAGTATTTT | CASSDSPSGGAFDTQYF